This entry is about one T cell receptor (beta chain). Antigen unknown. V shed 5 bases and J shed 0 bases, with 8 bases lying between them. There are 13 residues in the CDR3. Germline loops: CDR1 SGHTA, CDR2 FQGNSA. The sample comes from a study of shared clonotypes between healthy human individuals. Study-level results: Generation probabilities of non-shared clonotypes were lower (relative to those shared by all four donors).

At deep level, the assay was performed. Some clones are missing from TCRdb's copy, which holds only in-frame ones; the method was immunoSEQ multiplex PCR. This table has 300,000 to 400,000 clones, around two thirds appearing once. This TCR was recovered from a young man in good health. The source material was memory CD4+ T cells sorted from blood. The subset was: CD45RA-negative fraction. The chain recombines TRBV7-2 with TRBJ2-7; D remains unclear. CDR3 DNA sequence: TGTGCCAGCAGCCCCACCGGCTCCTACGAGCAGTACTTC. Amino acid sequence: CASSPTGSYEQYF.